This is a list of T cell receptor beta chains from one sample in a study of beta chain features in type 1 diabetes. Here immunoSEQ multiplex PCR was the method, and the copy in TCRdb shows in-frame clones only, minus some. This table holds under 150,000 clones, under 60% found once. The sequencing sample was made of Tregs from blood. The receptors originated from a man younger than 35 in good health. Both conserved end residues are part of each CDR3. A D gene is named only where the DNA matches it firmly. Clone sizes are given selectively: once, few, many, or a class where the clone is expanded.

clone_size d_call j_call v_call cdr3_aa cdr3_nt
few TRBD2 TRBJ2-1 TRBV30 CAWSVLVSGTGEQFF TGTGCCTGGAGTGTACTGGTTAGCGGGACGGGTGAGCAGTTCTTC
. . TRBJ2-6 TRBV5-1 CASSLERGSGANVLTF TGCGCCAGCAGCTTGGAACGGGGAAGCGGGGCCAACGTCCTGACTTTC
. . TRBJ2-3 TRBV15 CATSRDSFGGHTDTQYF TGTGCCACCAGCAGAGATTCTTTCGGCGGTCACACAGATACGCAGTATTTT
. . TRBJ2-5 TRBV6-6 CASSYSLVKETQYF TGTGCCAGCAGTTACAGTCTAGTTAAAGAGACCCAGTACTTC
. . TRBJ2-7 TRBV20-1 CSASYYEQYF TGCAGTGCTAGCTACTACGAGCAGTACTTC
few . TRBJ2-2 TRBV14 CASSQLGLNTGELFF TGTGCCAGCAGCCAGCTGGGACTGAACACCGGGGAGCTGTTTTTT
. . TRBJ2-7 TRBV30 CAWNRVIEQYF TGTGCCTGGAACAGGGTAATCGAGCAGTACTTC
. TRBD1 TRBJ1-1 TRBV7-8 CASSPRQGRTEAFF TGTGCCAGCAGTCCTAGACAGGGAAGGACTGAAGCTTTCTTT
once . TRBJ1-1 TRBV7-9 CASSLEIRTEAFF TGTGCCAGCAGCTTAGAGATCAGAACTGAAGCTTTCTTT
few TRBD1 TRBJ1-2 TRBV7-9 CASGTGGAYGYTF TGTGCCAGCGGGACAGGGGGCGCGTATGGCTACACCTTC